The 20 T cell receptor beta chains presented below share a single source sample, sequenced in a study of blood T cell repertoires in COVID-19. Assay used: immunoSEQ multiplex PCR; TCRdb lists only in-frame clones, some missing. The sample contains about 170,000 clones, approximately 80% of which appear only once. Source material: peripheral blood. The receptors come from a woman at least 80 years old with acute or convalescent COVID-19.

This sequence joins TRBV28 and TRBJ2-1; TRBD2 matches 10 bases. This CDR3 region has 15 residues. In germline, CDR1 is MDHEN, CDR2 SYDVKM. V dropped 3 bases and J dropped 7; count of bases not matched to a gene: 6. The CDR3 DNA reads TGTGCCAGCAGTTTCTTAGTAGCGGGAGGTAATGAGCAGTTCTTC. The encoded protein is CASSFLVAGGNEQFF.

The chain couples TRBV11-2 to TRBJ2-4, with 10 bases matching TRBD1. Germline CDR1 reads SGHAT; CDR2 reads FQNNGV. CDR3 length: 15 amino acids. Losses at the gene ends were 7 bases for V and 2 bases for J; bases not matched to a gene: 5. DNA of the CDR3: TGTGCCAGCAACTTGGGACAGGGGTCCAAAAACATTCAGTACTTC. It translates to CASNLGQGSKNIQYF. Full variable domain (outside the CDR3, taken from reference TRBV11-2 and TRBJ2-4): EAGVAQSPRYKIIEKRQSVAFWCNPISGHATLYWYQQILGQGPKLLIQFQNNGVVDDSQLPKDRFSAERLKGVDSTLKIQPAKLEDSAVYLCASNLGQGSKNIQYFGAGTRLSVL.

V and J are TRBV7-9 and TRBJ1-1; D ambiguous. This CDR3 is 14 amino acids long. V lost 4 bases and J 8 bases, leaving 17 bases between the germline ends. Germline CDR1 SEHNR, CDR2 FQNEAQ (reference sequence). CDR3 in DNA: TGTGCCAGCAGCTCCTCGGGTAAGGCGTTCGAAGCTTTCTTT. Protein sequence: CASSSSGKAFEAFF.

A single count supports this clone. The V and J genes are TRBV4-1 and TRBJ2-1; tentatively, D is TRBD1 (5 bases). Germline V lookup: CDR1 MGHRA, CDR2 YSYEKL. The CDR3 runs to 14 residues. The V end lost 3 bases, the J end lost 7 bases, and 13 bases lay between the germline ends. The CDR3 loop reads CASSHFAGKNEQFF. CDR3 bases: TGCGCCAGCAGCCATTTTGCAGGGAAAAATGAGCAGTTCTTC.

V usage is TRBV6-5 and J usage is TRBJ1-6; TRBD1 might be the D (5 bases). The germline gives CDR1 MNHEY, CDR2 SVGAGI. The CDR3 sequence is 13 residues long. V lost 6 bases, J lost 9 bases, and 12 bases lay in between. For the CDR3, the DNA is TGTGCCAGCAGGGCCAGGGTGGCTTCACCCCTCCACTTT. It encodes CASRARVASPLHF.

There are a few counts of this clone. The rearrangement uses TRBV5-1 and TRBJ2-7; D unclear. CDR3 size: 14 residues. V was pared by 1 base and J by 6 bases, with 14 bases between. Germline V gives CDR1 SGHRS, CDR2 YFSETQ. The CDR3: CASSLRVTGSEQYF. CDR3 sequence (DNA): TGCGCCAGCAGCTTGCGGGTGACGGGTTCCGAGCAGTACTTC.

The rearrangement joins TRBV15 to TRBJ2-1, with a weak D call TRBD1 (6 bases). The CDR3 has 19 amino acids. The V gene lost 0 bases and the J gene lost 7 bases, with 25 bases spanning the gap. The germline CDR1 and CDR2 sequences are LNHNV and YYDKDF (reference sequence). The DNA for the CDR3 is TGTGCCACCAGCAGAGATCTCCGCCCAGGGGTGCACCTGGGGAATGAGCAGTTCTTC. It codes for CATSRDLRPGVHLGNEQFF.

The gene calls are TRBV10-3 and TRBJ2-1; D might be TRBD2 (6 bases). Deletions cut 6 bases from V and 0 bases from J, with 9 bases between. Germline CDR1 and CDR2: ENHRY and SYGVKD. This CDR3 region has 14 residues. The CDR3 region has the DNA TGTGCCATCAGGACGACTAGCTCCTACAATGAGCAGTTCTTC. It specifies CAIRTTSSYNEQFF.

The V and J genes are TRBV6-5 and TRBJ2-1; D is ambiguous. Germline CDR1 and CDR2: MNHEY and SVGAGI. The ends were cut back, 11 bases at V and 7 bases at J, with 18 bases in the middle. The CDR3 loop spans 13 amino acids. The CDR3 DNA sequence: TGTGCCTGCTCTGGTTGGGTCGGGAATGAGCAGTTCTTC. The encoded protein is CACSGWVGNEQFF.

The count of this clone is one. The chain recombines TRBV14 with TRBJ2-7; 13 bases are shared with TRBD2. After removal of 4 bases from V and 2 bases from J, the junction contained 11 bases not matched to a gene. CDR1 and CDR2 from the germline V gene are SGHDN and FVKESK. The CDR3 totals 18 residues. CDR3 DNA sequence: TGTGCCAGCAGCCCCTTCGCCGGGACTAGCGGGACAACCTACGAGCAGTACTTC. Its translation: CASSPFAGTSGTTYEQYF.

The V and J genes are TRBV5-1 and TRBJ1-1, with D possibly TRBD1 on 6 matching bases. This CDR3 region has 21 residues. V lost 2 bases, J lost 1 base, and 30 bases lay in between. Germline V gene sequence: CDR1 SGHRS, CDR2 YFSETQ. CDR3 sequence reads: CASSFEGMRFLTGGGNTEAFF. The CDR3 DNA is TGCGCCAGCAGCTTTGAGGGGATGCGTTTTTTGACAGGTGGGGGGAACACTGAAGCTTTCTTT.

The gene calls are TRBV5-1 and TRBJ2-1; D is unclear. The CDR3 covers 14 residues. V shed 2 bases and J shed 1 base, with 7 bases lying between them. CDR1 SGHRS and CDR2 YFSETQ come from the germline V gene. CDR3 sequence (DNA): TGCGCCAGCAGCTTTGGCCTTTCCTACAATGAGCAGTTCTTC. This sequence encodes CASSFGLSYNEQFF.

This clone was seen once. J is TRBJ1-4 and V is TRBV3-1 (or the pseudogene TRBV3-2); perhaps TRBD1 as D (6 bases). V was shortened by 5 bases and J by 1 base, with 11 bases between the two germline ends. Germline V gene lookup returns CDR1 LGHDT and CDR2 YNNKEL (reference sequence). This CDR3 contains 15 residues. The DNA of the CDR3 is TGTGCCAGCAGCTATACAGGGCTAACTAATGAAAAACTGTTTTTT. Its translation: CASSYTGLTNEKLFF.

The chain links TRBV6-6 to TRBJ2-1; perhaps TRBD1 as D (5 bases). The germline V gene encodes CDR1 MNHNY and CDR2 SVGAGI (reference sequence). The CDR3 is made up of 13 amino acids. The V and J ends lost 5 bases and 4 bases respectively, with 9 bases between them. The CDR3 sequence is CASSPDRYNEQFF. The CDR3 nucleotides are TGTGCCAGCAGTCCCGACAGATACAATGAGCAGTTCTTC.

The chain carries TRBV5-4 and TRBJ2-5, with 14 nucleotides matching TRBD2. This CDR3 is built from 16 residues. Per germline, CDR1 SGHNT and CDR2 YYREEE (reference sequence). Germline trimming cut 4 bases from V and 5 bases from J; bases unmatched to any gene: 7. CDR3 protein: CASSRGLAGVDETQYF. For the CDR3, the DNA is TGTGCCAGCAGCAGGGGACTAGCGGGAGTAGATGAGACCCAGTACTTC.

The CDR3 loop reads CSGGARGDTEAFF. DNA of the CDR3: TGCAGCGGTGGTGCTCGGGGAGACACTGAAGCTTTCTTT. This sequence joins TRBV29-1 and TRBJ1-1; D unresolved. The V end lost 7 bases, the J end lost 3 bases, and 15 bases lay between the germline ends. The germline V gene encodes CDR1 SQVTM and CDR2 ANQGSEA. This CDR3 has 13 amino acids.

The chain couples TRBV5-1 to TRBJ1-1; D is ambiguous. Germline V gene sequence: CDR1 SGHRS, CDR2 YFSETQ. This CDR3 is 12 amino acids long. V dropped 0 bases and J dropped 11 bases, with 11 bases sitting between them. The CDR3 loop is CASSLGEGMAFF. CDR3 in DNA: TGCGCCAGCAGCTTGGGGGAGGGTATGGCTTTCTTT. The variable domain in full, with the rest retrieved from reference TRBV5-1 and TRBJ1-1, is KAGVTQTPRYLIKTRGQQVTLSCSPISGHRSVSWYQQTPGQGLQFLFEYFSETQRNKGNFPGRFSGRQFSNSRSEMNVSTLELGDSALYLCASSLGEGMAFFGQGTRLTVV.

This clone was seen once. The J gene is TRBJ1-2, the V gene TRBV11-2; tentatively, D is TRBD1 (6 bases). Trimming removed 5 bases from V and 8 bases from J, with 24 bases in between. From germline, CDR1 is SGHAT and CDR2 FQNNGV. The CDR3 consists of 16 residues. CDR3 region: CASSPHGTGKIRGYTF. CDR3 bases: TGTGCCAGCAGCCCCCATGGAACAGGGAAAATTCGGGGCTACACCTTC.

J is TRBJ1-4 and V is TRBV7-2, with TRBD1 as a possible D gene (5 bases). Looked up from germline, CDR1 is SGHTA and CDR2 is FQGNSA. This CDR3 has 17 residues. V gave up 1 base and J gave up 7 bases, with 19 bases separating them. Here the CDR3 reads CASSLVGAGTISEKLFF. The CDR3 nucleotides read TGTGCCAGCAGCTTAGTAGGGGCAGGAACCATTAGTGAAAAACTGTTTTTT.

Notes on this clone: The same CDR3 can be traced to other DNA sequences in this sample. The rearrangement joins TRBV2 to TRBJ1-1; D perhaps matches TRBD1 (5 bases). Germline V gene lookup returns CDR1 SNHLY and CDR2 FYNNEI. V was trimmed by 4 bases and J by 1 base, leaving 7 bases between them. The CDR3 runs to 13 residues. CDR3 sequence reads: CASSGQPNTEAFF. The CDR3 DNA is TGTGCCAGCAGTGGACAGCCGAACACTGAAGCTTTCTTT.